This TCR beta chain was captured in a study of T cell responses to AZD1222 COVID-19 vaccine. Study at large: Analysis merged second doses at about 4 or about 12 weeks.

Using immunoSEQ multiplex PCR, the repertoire was profiled, and TCRdb retains in-frame clones only, with some absent. Of around 190,000 clones listed, around nine tenths are singletons. This CDR3 contains 14 residues. Trimming removed 2 bases from V and 8 bases from J; junction bases left unmatched: 4. CDR1 is SGHDT, CDR2 YYEEEE, per germline. This receptor was obtained from an adult in good health. The gene calls are TRBV5-6 and TRBJ1-4, with 9 bases aligning to TRBD1. The sample consisted of peripheral blood, taken on day 0 of AZD1222 vaccination. The CDR3 DNA reads TGTGCCAGCAGCTTTGGGACAGGGCAGGAAAAACTGTTTTTT. It is translated as CASSFGTGQEKLFF.